This is a list of T cell receptor beta chains from one sample in a study of identical twins. TCRdb re-called the 5' RACE reads through MiXCR, storing one row per CDR3 protein. Here the sample spans some 790,000 distinct CDR3 sequences, approximately 18% being singletons. This sample was shared with a second study, whose subject was T cells expressing NK-cell markers.

The sequenced material came from PBMCs. The receptors were gathered from a woman younger than 35 in good health. Both conserved end residues are part of each CDR3. A D gene is named only where the DNA matches it firmly. Clone size, where shown, is once, few, many, or a class for clones that have expanded.

D gene,clone size,J gene,V gene,CDR3 DNA,CDR3 protein
.,few,TRBJ2-5,TRBV29-1,TGCAGCGTCGGAGGGTATCGGGAGACCCAGTACTTC,CSVGGYRETQYF
TRBD1,.,TRBJ2-3,TRBV19,TGTGCCAGTAGTCTACGAGGGGGCTCAGATACGCAGTATTTT,CASSLRGGSDTQYF
TRBD1,.,TRBJ1-1,TRBV7-2,TGTGCCAGCAGCTACGGTGGGACAGTCTACACTGAAGCTTTCTTT,CASSYGGTVYTEAFF
.,many,TRBJ2-5,TRBV18,TGTGCTAGCAGCCCTCTCGCGGGGGAGACCCAGTACTTC,CASSPLAGETQYF
TRBD2,few,TRBJ2-2,TRBV10-1,TGCGCCAGCAGTGACCACGAGCGGGGCGGGGAGCTGTTTTTT,CASSDHERGGELFF
.,few,TRBJ1-1,TRBV29-1,TGCAGCGTTGACAGATCGGGTAGGGGCGCCACTGAAGCTTTCTTT,CSVDRSGRGATEAFF
.,.,TRBJ2-7,TRBV7-9,TGTGCCAGCAGCGTCGACAGCTTCCAAGCCTACGAGCAGTACTTC,CASSVDSFQAYEQYF
TRBD2,.,TRBJ2-7,TRBV5-1,TGCGCCAGCAGCTTATGGACTAGCGGGACGGGGGAGCAGTACTTC,CASSLWTSGTGEQYF
TRBD2,.,TRBJ2-1,TRBV18,TGTGCCAGCTCACCTCCCTTAGCGGGGGGCGAAGGTCACGAGCAGTTCTTC,CASSPPLAGGEGHEQFF
TRBD2,.,TRBJ2-1,TRBV3-1,TGTGCCAGCAGTGTGACCCCCAGCGGGAGGTGGGGTGAGCAGTTCTTC,CASSVTPSGRWGEQFF
TRBD1,many,TRBJ2-1,TRBV24-1,TGTGCCACCAGTGACGCCGGGACAGGGGACAATGAGCAGTTCTTC,CATSDAGTGDNEQFF
.,.,TRBJ1-2,TRBV20-1,TGCAGTGCTAGAGATGGGTCACTCCACTATGGCTACACCTTC,CSARDGSLHYGYTF
TRBD2,few,TRBJ2-5,TRBV20-1,TGCAGTGCTAGAGGGGCTAGCGGGGGGGGAACGACCCAGTACTTC,CSARGASGGGTTQYF
TRBD1,.,TRBJ1-2,TRBV7-9,TGTGCCAGCAGCTTAGAAGGGACAGGGGGCGGCTACACCTTC,CASSLEGTGGGYTF
.,.,TRBJ2-5,TRBV30,TGTGCCGGGAAAACCGGGACTTCGTACCAAGAGACCCAGTACTTC,CAGKTGTSYQETQYF
TRBD1,.,TRBJ2-1,TRBV20-1,TGCAGTGCTAGAGCCGGGACAGGGGGAAATGAGCAGTTCTTC,CSARAGTGGNEQFF
.,many,TRBJ1-6,TRBV28,TGTGCCAGCCGGACGTTTTTCACGGTCCTCCACTTT,CASRTFFTVLHF
.,.,TRBJ1-2,TRBV7-9,TGTGCCAGCAGCTTAATTGGGGTAGACTATGGCTACACCTTC,CASSLIGVDYGYTF
TRBD2,few,TRBJ2-3,TRBV7-9,TGTGCCGGCGGGAGGGGGAGAGAAGATACGCAGTATTTT,CAGGRGREDTQYF
TRBD2,few,TRBJ2-7,TRBV5-1,TGCGCCAGCAGCCCCCGGGGCGGGAGTGTCTACGAGCAGTACTTC,CASSPRGGSVYEQYF
TRBD1,.,TRBJ2-7,TRBV6-5,TGTGCCAGCAGTTACACGGGACAGGCATTATCTTGGTACTTC,CASSYTGQALSWYF
.,many,TRBJ2-7,TRBV7-2,TGTGCCAGCAGCTTGGTGGGGTGGAGTGGCTACGAGCAGTACTTC,CASSLVGWSGYEQYF
.,.,TRBJ1-4,TRBV23-1,TGCGCCAGCCTACGGGGGGAGGAAAAACTGTTTTTT,CASLRGEEKLFF
.,.,TRBJ2-4,TRBV3-1,TGTGCCAGCAGCCAACGTGGACCGGTGCGGAACATTCAGTACTTC,CASSQRGPVRNIQYF
TRBD2,few,TRBJ2-1,TRBV5-6,TGTGCCAGCAGCTACACTAGCGGGCCCTACAATGAGCAGTTCTTC,CASSYTSGPYNEQFF
TRBD1,.,TRBJ2-7,TRBV5-8,TGTGCCAGCAGCATTGGACAGGTAGCCTCCTACGAGCAGTACTTC,CASSIGQVASYEQYF
.,.,TRBJ2-5,TRBV7-8,TGTGCCAGCAGCTTATTTAGAACCTGGGGGGAGACCCAGTACTTC,CASSLFRTWGETQYF
.,.,TRBJ1-2,TRBV6-1,TGTGCCAGCAGTCCTCGGGGGTGGGGCACAAGCACTAACTATGGCTACACCTTC,CASSPRGWGTSTNYGYTF
.,few,TRBJ1-2,TRBV19,TGTGCCAGTAGTATGGCGGCTCGGGGCTACACCTTC,CASSMAARGYTF
TRBD2,.,TRBJ2-3,TRBV7-2,TGTGCCAGCAGCGCTATGGGGACTATCACAGATACGCAGTATTTT,CASSAMGTITDTQYF
.,few,TRBJ1-1,TRBV27,TGTGCCAGCAGTTTCGGGGGCCGGGACACTGAAGCTTTCTTT,CASSFGGRDTEAFF
.,.,TRBJ1-6,TRBV7-2,TGTGCAGTGCTTACGGGGAGGAATTCACCCCTCCACTTT,CAVLTGRNSPLHF
TRBD2,few,TRBJ2-2,TRBV4-3,TGCGCCAGCAGCCCGAAGACTAGCGGTAGCGCCGGGGAGCTGTTTTTT,CASSPKTSGSAGELFF
.,few,TRBJ2-5,TRBV5-1,TGCGCCAGCAGCTTGGGGCTTAGCGGAGCCCAAGAGACCCAGTACTTC,CASSLGLSGAQETQYF
.,few,TRBJ2-2,TRBV5-1,TGCGCCAGCAGCAGCAATGGACAGACTACCGGGGAGCTGTTTTTT,CASSSNGQTTGELFF
TRBD2,many,TRBJ2-1,TRBV6-5,TGTGCCAGCAGTTACTCACTAGCGATTACCTACAATGAGCAGTTCTTC,CASSYSLAITYNEQFF
.,.,TRBJ2-3,TRBV21-1,TGTGCCAGCAGCAATTGTGATACGCAGTATTTT,CASSNCDTQYF
TRBD2,.,TRBJ2-1,TRBV5-1,TGCGCCAGCAGCTTGACTAGCGGGAGGCCATCCTACAATGAGCAGTTCTTC,CASSLTSGRPSYNEQFF
.,.,TRBJ2-7,TRBV12-5,TGTGCTAGCGACCCCCGGTTAGCGCCGAGACCCTACGAGCAGTACTTC,CASDPRLAPRPYEQYF
TRBD1,.,TRBJ1-4,TRBV10-3,TGTGCCATCAGTGAGGGCTGGGGGACAGGTCGAGAAAAACTGTTTTTT,CAISEGWGTGREKLFF
TRBD2,.,TRBJ2-1,TRBV15,TGTGCCACCAGCAGAGATTCTTCTGGACTAGCGGGGGTCCGGAAGTTGGATGAGCAGTTCTTC,CATSRDSSGLAGVRKLDEQFF
.,few,TRBJ1-1,TRBV5-1,TGCGCCAGCAGCTCGGATGCGGGGCTGAACACTGAAGCTTTCTTT,CASSSDAGLNTEAFF
.,few,TRBJ2-5,TRBV20-1,TGCAGTGCTAGCTTGGCGGAGACCCAGTACTTC,CSASLAETQYF
.,.,TRBJ2-2,TRBV29-1,TGCAGCGTTGCGTTTTACACCGGGGAGCTGTTTTTT,CSVAFYTGELFF
.,few,TRBJ2-7,TRBV9,TGTGCCAGCAGCGTAGCGGGCAGGTCCTACGAGCAGTACTTC,CASSVAGRSYEQYF
.,few,TRBJ2-7,TRBV15,TGTGCCACCAGCAGAGGCCCTGGAGCGTTCAGCTCCTACGAGCAGTACTTC,CATSRGPGAFSSYEQYF
.,few,TRBJ1-2,TRBV25-1,TGTGCCAGCAGTGATCTATCCGGGATTTATGGCTACACCTTC,CASSDLSGIYGYTF
.,.,TRBJ2-7,TRBV20-1,TGCAGTGCTAGAAAGCAGGGACGATACGAGCAGTACTTC,CSARKQGRYEQYF
.,.,TRBJ1-5,TRBV4-3,TGCGCCAGCAGCCAAGTACAGGGAATCAATCAGCCCCAGCATTTT,CASSQVQGINQPQHF
TRBD1,many,TRBJ2-3,TRBV20-1,TGCAGTGCTAGAGGGGGGGGACAGGGACCTGCCGATACGCAGTATTTT,CSARGGGQGPADTQYF
TRBD2,.,TRBJ2-7,TRBV27,TGTGCCAGCAGCCCCAAGGAGCGGGAGGGCCTCACCTACGAGCAGTACTTC,CASSPKEREGLTYEQYF
TRBD2,few,TRBJ2-1,TRBV19,TGTGCCAGTAGGTTGCCGGGACTAGCGGGTTATGAGCAGTTCTTC,CASRLPGLAGYEQFF
TRBD1,.,TRBJ1-1,TRBV29-1,TGCAGCTTTCGGGACAGGGGGAACACTGAAGCTTTCTTT,CSFRDRGNTEAFF
.,few,TRBJ2-7,TRBV10-3,TGTGCCATCAGTGGGCAGTACGAGCAGTACTTC,CAISGQYEQYF
.,few,TRBJ2-2,TRBV21-1,TGTGCCAGCGGCGGGAATCAGAACACCGGGGAGCTGTTTTTT,CASGGNQNTGELFF
.,few,TRBJ1-5,TRBV12-3/TRBV12-4,TGTGCCAGCAGTTTGATTCAGCCAGGGCAGCCCCAGCATTTT,CASSLIQPGQPQHF